The 21 T cell receptor beta chains in this list originate from one sample, sequenced in a study of cytomegalovirus exposure and HLA in healthy donors. PCR employed 60 Vbeta and 13 Jbeta primers. Data came from immunoSEQ multiplex PCR; TCRdb stores just in-frame clones and leaves some out. Here the sample spans more than 150,000 clones, approximately 88% being singletons. What was sequenced was PBMCs. These receptors came from a woman in her late teens or twenties in good health and CMV-seronegative.

J is TRBJ2-7 and V is TRBV19; 8 bases match TRBD2. J gave up 4 bases and V 0 bases, and 2 bases lay outside the gene matches. The CDR3 length is 14 residues. The germline V gene encodes CDR1 LNHDA and CDR2 SQIVND (reference sequence). In DNA form, the CDR3 reads TGTGCCAGTAGTATAGAAAGCGGGGGTTACGAGCAGTACTTC. Translation gives CASSIESGGYEQYF.

The chain uses TRBV19 and TRBJ2-1; 9 bases align to TRBD2. The CDR3 runs to 17 residues. Germline-derived CDR1 and CDR2 are LNHDA and SQIVND (reference sequence). Losses at the gene ends were 7 bases for V and 0 bases for J; bases not matched to a gene: 10. The CDR3 DNA is TGTGCCAGTATTGGGCAGCGGGGGGACAGCTCCTACAATGAGCAGTTCTTC. This gives the protein CASIGQRGDSSYNEQFF.

The chain combines TRBV6-5 with TRBJ1-2; 8 nucleotides align to TRBD1. J gave up 3 bases and V 0 bases, and 0 bases lay outside the gene matches. This CDR3 comprises 14 residues. Germline-derived CDR1 and CDR2 are MNHEY and SVGAGI. The CDR3 reads CASSYSTGDYGYTF. The CDR3 DNA sequence: TGTGCCAGCAGTTACTCGACAGGGGACTATGGCTACACCTTC.

The rearrangement uses TRBV6-1 and TRBJ2-3, with TRBD2 matching 10 bases. V shed 1 base, J shed 0 bases, and the junction held 7 bases outside the gene matches. CDR3 length: 18 residues. The germline gives CDR1 MNHNS, CDR2 SASEGT. The CDR3 loop is CASSEGLAGAYSTDTQYF. In DNA, the CDR3 is TGTGCCAGCAGTGAAGGCCTAGCGGGGGCTTACAGCACAGATACGCAGTATTTT.

The chain recombines TRBV4-2 with TRBJ1-3; D ambiguous. Trimming took 3 bases from V and 0 from J, leaving 6 bases between them. The CDR3 contains 14 residues. CDR1 and CDR2 (germline): LGHNA, YNFKEQ. The CDR3 is CASSQRVSGNTIYF. DNA of the CDR3: TGTGCCAGCAGCCAGCGAGTCTCTGGAAACACCATATATTTT.

The chain has TRBV5-1 and TRBJ1-2; a possible D gene is TRBD1 (6 bases). V was pared by 4 bases and J by 5 bases, with 15 bases between. The CDR3 has 14 residues. Germline CDR1 SGHRS, CDR2 YFSETQ. The DNA of the CDR3 is TGCGCCAGCAGCCCCCGGACAGACCCTTATGGCTACACCTTC. This codes for CASSPRTDPYGYTF.

The rearrangement joins TRBV11-3 to TRBJ2-7; D is unclear. The ends were cut back, 3 bases at V and 5 bases at J, with 8 bases in the middle. The length of the CDR3 is 12 residues. Germline V CDR1 and CDR2: SGHNT, YENEEA. The CDR3 region has the DNA TGTGCCAGCAGCTTTATTAAGCACGAGCAGTACTTC. Its protein is CASSFIKHEQYF.

V is TRBV7-8 and J is TRBJ1-1; maybe TRBD1 (6 bases). The CDR3 loop spans 13 amino acids. The V gene's germline CDR1 is SGHVS and CDR2 FQNEAQ. V lost 1 base and J 11 bases, leaving 14 bases between the germline ends. CDR3: CASSLVSVGAAFF. The CDR3 DNA reads as TGTGCCAGCAGCTTAGTGTCGGTGGGGGCGGCTTTCTTT.

The chain joins TRBV27 to TRBJ1-3; no clear D. Trimming stripped 3 bases from V and 1 base from J, with 7 bases between. Per germline, CDR1 MNHEY and CDR2 SMNVEV (reference sequence). This CDR3 is 14 amino acids long. The CDR3 sequence is CASSLGGSGNTIYF. The CDR3 region has the DNA TGTGCCAGCAGTTTGGGAGGGTCTGGAAACACCATATATTTT.

The gene calls are TRBV28 and TRBJ2-3; 7 bases line up with TRBD2. In germline, CDR1 is MDHEN, CDR2 SYDVKM. The ends lost 1 base at V and 10 bases at J; junction bases unmatched: 8. The CDR3 runs 14 residues. CDR3 protein: CASSLFWRGYAQYF. CDR3 nucleotide sequence: TGTGCCAGCAGTTTATTCTGGCGGGGGTATGCGCAGTATTTT. Together with reference TRBV28 and TRBJ2-3, the CDR3 gives the full variable domain: DVKVTQSSRYLVKRTGEKVFLECVQDMDHENMFWYRQDPGLGLRLIYFSYDVKMKEKGDIPEGYSVSREKKERFSLILESASTNQTSMYLCASSLFWRGYAQYFGPGTRLTVL.

In its sample, this clone was seen a few times. The V and J genes are TRBV7-2 and TRBJ1-5; 9 nucleotides agree with TRBD1. Trimming cost V 5 bases and J 5 bases; bases outside gene matches: 7. CDR1 and CDR2 from the germline V gene are SGHTA and FQGNSA. The CDR3 sequence is 15 residues long. For the CDR3, the DNA is TGTGCCAGCAGCGAATATGGACAGGGGCATCAGCCCCAGCATTTT. Its protein product is CASSEYGQGHQPQHF.

This chain uses TRBV10-3 with TRBJ1-5, with D uncertain. V lost 5 bases to trimming and J lost 5 bases, with 13 bases between them. CDR1 and CDR2 (germline): ENHRY, SYGVKD. CDR3 length: 14 amino acids. CDR3 in amino acids: CAISSEGVDQPQHF. The CDR3 nucleotides are TGTGCCATCAGTTCTGAGGGTGTCGATCAGCCCCAGCATTTT.

In this sample, this clone turned up a few times. The chain uses TRBV18 and TRBJ1-1, with a weak D call TRBD1 (5 bases). With 5 bases removed from V and 4 bases from J, the gap between germline ends came to 17 bases. The CDR3 is 15 amino acids. Germline CDR1 reads KGHSH; CDR2 reads LQKENI. The CDR3 sequence: CASSTQGVGTTEAFF. The CDR3 DNA is TGTGCCAGCTCAACCCAGGGTGTCGGAACCACTGAAGCTTTCTTT.

The chain couples TRBV19 to TRBJ2-2; 10 nucleotides agree with TRBD1. Germline-derived CDR1 and CDR2 are LNHDA and SQIVND (reference sequence). This CDR3 has 17 amino acids. V shed 3 bases and J 6 bases; nucleotides not matched to a gene: 10. CDR3 DNA: TGTGCCAGTAGTATTGTTCATAGACAGGGGGCCTCCGGGGAGCTGTTTTTT. This gives the protein CASSIVHRQGASGELFF. Using reference TRBV19 and TRBJ2-2 for the parts outside the CDR3, the full variable domain is DGGITQSPKYLFRKEGQNVTLSCEQNLNHDAMYWYRQDPGQGLRLIYYSQIVNDFQKGDIAEGYSVSREKKESFPLTVTSAQKNPTAFYLCASSIVHRQGASGELFFGEGSRLTVL.

The chain carries TRBV6-1 and TRBJ2-5; 11 nucleotides line up with TRBD1. CDR3 length: 15 amino acids. CDR1 and CDR2 (germline): MNHNS, SASEGT. With V trimmed by 4 bases and J by 4 bases, 5 bases remained unmatched. The CDR3 is CASSASDRGLETQYF. The DNA of the CDR3 is TGTGCCAGCAGTGCCTCGGACAGGGGGCTAGAGACCCAGTACTTC.

The chain has TRBV19 and TRBJ1-6; D unclear. Trimming removed 4 bases at V and 9 bases at J, with 10 bases between. This CDR3 comprises 13 residues. CDR1 and CDR2 from the germline V gene are LNHDA and SQIVND (reference sequence). The CDR3 DNA is TGTGCCAGTAGTAGGCAGGCTTTTTCACCCCTCCACTTT. Its protein product is CASSRQAFSPLHF.

This clone was counted between two and nine times. This sequence joins TRBV19 and TRBJ1-2, with 7 bases matching TRBD1. CDR3 length: 17 amino acids. Per germline, CDR1 LNHDA and CDR2 SQIVND (reference sequence). After removal of 5 bases from V and 8 bases from J, the junction contained 20 bases not matched to a gene. The CDR3 DNA reads as TGTGCCAGTAGTGTCGACAGGGATGAAATGAGGGCTAGGGGCTACACCTTC. This sequence encodes CASSVDRDEMRARGYTF.

The chain joins TRBV9 to TRBJ1-2; TRBD1 matches 11 bases. V lost 0 bases and J lost 5; bases outside the gene matches: 6. Germline lookup yields CDR1 SGDLS and CDR2 YYNGEE. The CDR3 loop spans 16 amino acids. The CDR3 sequence is CASSVDRDRGLYGYTF. CDR3 sequence (DNA): TGTGCCAGCAGCGTAGACCGGGACAGGGGGTTGTATGGCTACACCTTC.

This chain connects TRBV6-5 to TRBJ1-3; D remains unclear. The germline V gene encodes CDR1 MNHEY and CDR2 SVGAGI. The V and J ends lost 0 bases and 0 bases respectively, with 9 bases between them. This CDR3 spans 16 amino acids. CDR3 amino acids: CASSYSRRYSGNTIYF. The CDR3 coding sequence is TGTGCCAGCAGTTACTCGCGGCGGTACTCTGGAAACACCATATATTTT.

This clone was seen just once. The V and J genes are TRBV7-3 and TRBJ2-3; D might be TRBD1 (6 bases). The CDR3 contains 14 residues. The germline gives CDR1 SGHTA, CDR2 FQGTGA. V was pared by 6 bases and J by 2 bases, with 12 bases between. The DNA for the CDR3 is TGTGCCAGCAGTCGAGACAGGTTCACAGATACGCAGTATTTT. The encoded protein is CASSRDRFTDTQYF. Looking up the rest from reference TRBV7-3 and TRBJ2-3 gives the full variable domain: GAGVSQTPSNKVTEKGKYVELRCDPISGHTALYWYRQSLGQGPEFLIYFQGTGAADDSGLPNDRFFAVRPEGSVSTLKIQRTERGDSAVYLCASSRDRFTDTQYFGPGTRLTVL.

In its sample, this clone was seen once. This chain uses TRBV4-1 with TRBJ2-1, with 13 bases aligning to TRBD2. Germline assignment: CDR1 MGHRA and CDR2 YSYEKL. This CDR3 region has 17 residues. V shed 2 bases, J shed 4 bases, and the junction held 5 bases outside the gene matches. CDR3 DNA: TGCGCCAGCAGCCAATTCCAGGGACTAGCGGGGTACAATGAGCAGTTCTTC. This translates into CASSQFQGLAGYNEQFF.